A single T cell receptor beta chain is shown here with its context. Its antigen remains unknown. Time point described: week 5, during vaccination. Alongside topical imiquimod, each dose of vaccine comprised 300 ug of mutant IDH1 20-mer peptide. The sample belongs to a study of a mutant IDH1 vaccine in newly diagnosed glioma. Study background: Previous treatment comprised radiotherapy, temozolomide, or both, mostly both.

Using immunoSEQ multiplex PCR, the repertoire was profiled, and TCRdb retains in-frame clones only, with some absent. The sample gives tens of thousands of clones, around 82% of which show up once; 3% to 3.5% is in the top ten. The CDR3 is made up of 15 amino acids. CDR1 and CDR2 (germline): SGHDN, FVKESK. V was pared by 1 base and J by 2 bases, with 9 bases between. The sample in question was PBMCs, obtained from a glioma patient whose treatment included an IDH1 peptide vaccine. The chain combines TRBV14 with TRBJ2-1; D call uncertain. The TCR was taken from a woman aged 18-29 years with glioma. Some clones in this sample may be carry-over from other donors' samples. DNA of the CDR3: TGTGCCAGCAGCCAAGTCCCAGGAGCCTACAATGAGCAGTTCTTC. It codes for CASSQVPGAYNEQFF.